The 19 T cell receptor beta chains below come from one sample, sequenced in a study of T-cell reconstitution after alpha-beta-depleted transplantation in children. It was with unique molecular identifiers that the TCRbeta library was prepared. TCRdb fed the PCR reads into MiXCR, producing one record per CDR3 protein. The sample contains some 220,000 distinct CDR3 sequences, around 9.6% of which appear only once. Sequenced material: PBMCs from the stem cell graft donor, taken from the stem cell graft. Every receptor here comes from a human donor who donated a stem cell graft to a child with acute lymphoblastic leukemia.

At least ten counts were recorded for this clonotype. J is TRBJ2-3 and V is TRBV5-1; D could derive from TRBD1 or TRBD2 (5 bases each). V was clipped by 6 bases and J by 2 bases, with 19 bases between them. The CDR3 totals 16 residues. The germline gives CDR1 SGHRS, CDR2 YFSETQ. DNA of the CDR3: TGCGCCAGCAAAACAGTTGAGGGCAGGGCCACAGATACGCAGTATTTT. It codes for CASKTVEGRATDTQYF.

This chain joins TRBV5-6 and TRBJ1-2; 7 bases match TRBD1. Germline CDR1 SGHDT, CDR2 YYEEEE. With V trimmed by 3 bases and J by 2 bases, 7 bases remained unmatched. The CDR3 sequence is 15 residues long. CDR3 loop: CASSYDGTANYGYTF. CDR3 DNA sequence: TGTGCCAGCAGCTATGACGGGACAGCGAACTATGGCTACACCTTC.

The J gene is TRBJ2-1, the V gene TRBV19; TRBD2 matches at 13 bases. CDR3 length: 17 residues. Germline trimming cut 6 bases from V and 9 bases from J; bases unmatched to any gene: 14. CDR1 LNHDA and CDR2 SQIVND come from the germline V gene (reference sequence). The CDR3 here is CASRSGHTSGGAAEQFF. In DNA form, the CDR3 reads TGTGCCAGTAGGTCCGGACACACTAGCGGGGGGGCTGCTGAGCAGTTCTTC.

The chain combines TRBV6-2 or TRBV6-3 with TRBJ2-1, with D perhaps TRBD2 (5 bases). Germline V CDR1 and CDR2: MNHEY, SVGEGT. The ends were cut back, 2 bases at V and 6 bases at J, with 11 bases in the middle. The length of the CDR3 is 14 residues. CDR3 coding DNA: TGTGCCAGCAGTTACAGTTCTAGCCGCAATGAGCAGTTCTTC. Protein sequence: CASSYSSSRNEQFF.

The rearrangement joins TRBV19 to TRBJ2-1; 8 positions agree with TRBD1. The germline gives CDR1 LNHDA, CDR2 SQIVND (reference sequence). V shed 5 bases, J shed 4 bases, and the junction held 10 bases outside the gene matches. The CDR3 covers 16 residues. Here the CDR3 reads CASSVRTGSVYNEQFF. The CDR3 DNA sequence: TGTGCCAGTAGTGTCAGGACAGGGTCCGTATACAATGAGCAGTTCTTC.

This clonotype was observed at least ten times. The chain couples TRBV27 to TRBJ1-1; 8 bases line up with TRBD1. Germline CDR1 is MNHEY and CDR2 is SMNVEV (reference sequence). V was clipped by 4 bases and J by 3 bases; unmatched bases: 4. This CDR3 is 14 amino acids long. DNA of the CDR3: TGTGCCAGCAGTTCGGACAGGGAGGACACTGAAGCTTTCTTT. The encoded protein is CASSSDREDTEAFF.

This clonotype was observed at least ten times. The genes are TRBV5-1 and TRBJ2-1, with a weak D call TRBD1 (5 bases). From germline, CDR1 is SGHRS and CDR2 YFSETQ. This CDR3 is 15 amino acids long. V lost 0 bases and J 0 bases, leaving 7 bases between the germline ends. The CDR3 protein is CASSLDTGSYNEQFF. Written as DNA, the CDR3 is TGCGCCAGCAGCTTGGATACAGGCTCCTACAATGAGCAGTTCTTC.

This chain uses TRBV7-6 with TRBJ2-5, with 10 bases lining up with TRBD2. The CDR3 is 15 amino acids. Germline V CDR1 and CDR2: SGHVS, FNYEAQ. With V trimmed by 5 bases and J by 3 bases, 6 bases remained unmatched. This CDR3 reads CASSKRTSGEETQYF. The CDR3 nucleotides are TGTGCCAGCAGCAAAAGGACTAGCGGTGAAGAGACCCAGTACTTC.

V gene TRBV11-2 combines with J gene TRBJ2-1, with D perhaps given as TRBD1 or TRBD2 (6 bases each). Germline CDR1 reads SGHAT; CDR2 reads FQNNGV. Trimming stripped 5 bases from V and 10 bases from J, with 15 bases between. This CDR3 contains 13 residues. This CDR3 is CASSLQGGMEQFF. The CDR3 region has the DNA TGTGCCAGCAGCCTACAGGGCGGGATGGAGCAGTTCTTC.

This clonotype was found a few times. The chain links TRBV2 to TRBJ2-3; 11 bases map to TRBD2. The CDR3 runs 16 residues. CDR1 is SNHLY and CDR2 is FYNNEI in the germline V gene. V shed 7 bases and J 4 bases; nucleotides not matched to a gene: 10. This CDR3 is CASILPGLAVSDTQYF. In DNA, the CDR3 is TGTGCCAGCATTCTACCGGGACTAGCGGTTTCAGATACGCAGTATTTT.

This clonotype was seen many times. The chain joins TRBV5-6 to TRBJ1-1; D not certain. This CDR3 spans 15 amino acids. Germline loops: CDR1 SGHDT, CDR2 YYEEEE. With 0 bases removed from V and 1 base from J, the gap between germline ends came to 10 bases. This CDR3 reads CASSLVDIQNTEAFF. CDR3 sequence (DNA): TGTGCCAGCAGCTTGGTCGACATTCAGAACACTGAAGCTTTCTTT.

This clonotype was observed a handful of times. The chain employs TRBV5-6 and TRBJ2-4; no clear D gene. Germline values: CDR1 SGHDT, CDR2 YYEEEE. The CDR3 has 15 amino acids. V was shortened by 6 bases and J by 2 bases, with 15 bases between the two germline ends. This chain's CDR3 is CASTTGGGSKNIQYF. CDR3 coding DNA: TGTGCCAGCACCACCGGCGGCGGTTCCAAAAACATTCAGTACTTC.

This clonotype has just a few counts. This chain connects TRBV5-5 to TRBJ2-7, with TRBD1 identical over 8 bases. The CDR3 totals 14 residues. Germline CDR1 SGHKS, CDR2 YYEKEE (reference sequence). Germline trimming cut 4 bases from V and 2 bases from J; bases unmatched to any gene: 5. This CDR3 is CASSMWDRPYEQYF. The CDR3, as DNA: TGTGCCAGCAGCATGTGGGACAGGCCCTACGAGCAGTACTTC.

This clonotype was seen ten or more times. The rearrangement uses TRBV7-9 and TRBJ2-5, with 10 positions matching TRBD2. V lost 5 bases and J lost 4; bases outside the gene matches: 13. The CDR3 has 17 amino acids. Germline CDR1 SEHNR, CDR2 FQNEAQ (reference sequence). This chain's CDR3 is CASSPGLAAVIGETQYF. Written as DNA, the CDR3 is TGTGCCAGCAGCCCAGGACTAGCGGCTGTAATCGGAGAGACCCAGTACTTC.

This clonotype turned up a few times. The CDR3 coding sequence is TGTGCCAGCGGGGGGGACAGTATCTCCTACGAGCAGTACTTC. It translates to CASGGDSISYEQYF. The chain joins TRBV9 to TRBJ2-7; either TRBD1 or TRBD2 may supply D (7 bases each). From germline, CDR1 is SGDLS and CDR2 YYNGEE. Trimming took off 7 bases at V and 0 bases at J, with 14 bases between the two ends. CDR3 size: 14 residues.

The table lists this clonotype with many counts. The V gene is TRBV12-3 or TRBV12-4, the J gene TRBJ1-2; D not certain. V shed 4 bases and J shed 3 bases, with 12 bases lying between them. The CDR3 sequence is 14 residues long. The CDR3 is CASSYWGEDYGYTF. The CDR3 bases are TGTGCCAGCAGTTATTGGGGAGAAGACTATGGCTACACCTTC.

The chain combines TRBV7-9 with TRBJ2-7; a possible D gene is TRBD2 (5 bases). CDR3 size: 15 residues. The V end lost 2 bases, the J end lost 4 bases, and 15 bases lay between the germline ends. In germline, CDR1 is SEHNR, CDR2 FQNEAQ (reference sequence). DNA for the CDR3: TGTGCCAGCAGCTTACTGAGCGAGGGTCCTTACGAGCAGTACTTC. Protein: CASSLLSEGPYEQYF. The variable domain in full, with the rest retrieved from reference TRBV7-9 and TRBJ2-7, is DTGVSQNPRHKITKRGQNVTFRCDPISEHNRLYWYRQTLGQGPEFLTYFQNEAQLEKSRLLSDRFSAERPKGSFSTLEIQRTEQGDSAMYLCASSLLSEGPYEQYFGPGTRLTVT.

This clonotype was observed a handful of times. The J gene is TRBJ2-2, the V gene TRBV23-1; 9 positions agree with TRBD1. TRBV23-1 has ORF status, its function being uncertain. V lost 3 bases and J lost 1; bases outside the gene matches: 12. The CDR3 is 19 residues long. The DNA for the CDR3 is TGCGCCAGCAGTCACCACAGGGGGCGGTTATTCTGGAACACCGGGGAGCTGTTTTTT. Its protein product is CASSHHRGRLFWNTGELFF.

The chain combines TRBV13 with TRBJ2-3; TRBD2 matches 11 bases. CDR3 length: 18 residues. V gave up 0 bases and J gave up 4 bases; unmatched junction bases: 9. Germline CDR1 is PRHDT and CDR2 is FYEKMQ (reference sequence). Here the CDR3 reads CASSLGLAGAGPADTQYF. DNA for the CDR3: TGTGCCAGCAGCTTAGGACTAGCGGGGGCGGGACCGGCAGATACGCAGTATTTT. Full variable domain (remainder filled in from reference TRBV13 and TRBJ2-3): AAGVIQSPRHLIKEKRETATLKCYPIPRHDTVYWYQQGPGQDPQFLISFYEKMQSDKGSIPDRFSAQQFSDYHSELNMSSLELGDSALYFCASSLGLAGAGPADTQYFGPGTRLTVL.